The clone carrying this T cell receptor (beta chain) was detected many times. The blood specimen was taken at initial hyperthyroidism diagnosis, before any ophthalmopathy symptoms. The source of the sample is a study of T cells in Graves' hyperthyroidism and ophthalmopathy. Regions amplified from RNA transcripts were the TCR beta CDR3 regions. The HTBI primer set was used in a first-round RT-PCR of the TCR CDR3. TCRdb fed the multiplex PCR reads into MiXCR, producing one record per CDR3 protein. This table holds hundreds of thousands of distinct CDR3 sequences, approximately 14% found once. CDR1 is MNHEY and CDR2 is SMNVEV in the germline V gene (reference sequence). The CDR3 is 15 residues long. The V gene end was trimmed by 2 bases and the J gene end by 2 bases; junction bases not matched to a gene: 6.

The sample was blood. V usage is TRBV27 and J usage is TRBJ2-7; 7 bases line up with TRBD1. This clonotype was obtained from a woman aged 25 to 39 with Graves' hyperthyroidism that later progressed to Graves' ophthalmopathy. The CDR3 coding sequence is TGTGCCAGCAGTTTAGGGGACAGATCCCCCTACGAGCAGTACTTC. This sequence encodes CASSLGDRSPYEQYF.